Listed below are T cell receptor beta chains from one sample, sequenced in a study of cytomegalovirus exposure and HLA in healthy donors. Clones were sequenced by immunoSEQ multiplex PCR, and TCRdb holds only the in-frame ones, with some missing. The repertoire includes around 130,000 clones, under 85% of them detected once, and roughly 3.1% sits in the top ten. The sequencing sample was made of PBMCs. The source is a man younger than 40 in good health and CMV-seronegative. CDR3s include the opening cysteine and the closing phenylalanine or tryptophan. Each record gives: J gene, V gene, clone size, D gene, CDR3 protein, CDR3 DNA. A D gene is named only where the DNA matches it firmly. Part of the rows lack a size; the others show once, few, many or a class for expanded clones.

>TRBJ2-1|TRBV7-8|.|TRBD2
CASSLWQGTRRFDEQFF
TGTGCCAGCAGCTTATGGCAGGGGACTAGAAGATTCGATGAGCAGTTCTTC
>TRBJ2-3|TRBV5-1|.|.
CASSLPPNYPSRGHLDPTDTQYF
TGCGCCAGCAGCTTGCCACCTAATTACCCGAGCCGGGGACATTTGGATCCCACAGATACGCAGTATTTT
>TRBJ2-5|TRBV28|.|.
CASRQDLGETQYF
TGTGCCAGCAGGCAAGACTTGGGAGAGACCCAGTACTTC
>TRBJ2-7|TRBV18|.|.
CASSPSATGTPEQYF
TGTGCCAGCTCCCCGAGTGCCACCGGGACACCCGAGCAGTACTTC
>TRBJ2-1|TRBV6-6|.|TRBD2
CASSYGGLAGLQFF
TGTGCCAGCAGTTACGGGGGCCTAGCGGGACTGCAGTTCTTC
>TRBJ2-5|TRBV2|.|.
CASSEVGARGETQYF
TGTGCCAGCAGTGAAGTAGGCGCCAGGGGAGAGACCCAGTACTTC
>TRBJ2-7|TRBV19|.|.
CASRRGPTYEQYF
TGTGCCAGTAGACGCGGTCCCACCTACGAGCAGTACTTC
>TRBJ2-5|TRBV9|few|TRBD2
CASSVGSGSSGTQYF
TGTGCCAGCAGCGTAGGTAGCGGGAGTTCAGGGACCCAGTACTTC
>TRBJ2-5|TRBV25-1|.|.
CASSVYGETQYF
TGTGCCAGCAGTGTTTACGGAGAGACCCAGTACTTC
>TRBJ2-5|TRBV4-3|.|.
CASSQAIVGTLQETQYF
TGCGCCAGCAGCCAAGCGATAGTGGGCACGCTACAAGAGACCCAGTACTTC
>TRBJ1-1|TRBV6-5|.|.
CASSRQAMNTEAFF
TGTGCCAGCAGCCGCCAGGCAATGAACACTGAAGCTTTCTTT
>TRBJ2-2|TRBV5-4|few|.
CASRPDWTTGELFF
TGTGCCAGCAGGCCGGACTGGACCACCGGGGAGCTGTTTTTT
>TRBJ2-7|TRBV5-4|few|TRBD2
CASSPGTSGTYEQYF
TGTGCCAGCAGCCCGGGGACTAGCGGGACCTACGAGCAGTACTTC
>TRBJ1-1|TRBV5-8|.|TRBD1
CASSYETGSWNTEAFF
TGTGCCAGCAGCTACGAGACAGGGTCTTGGAACACTGAAGCTTTCTTT
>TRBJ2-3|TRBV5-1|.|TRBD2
CASSASGAGSDTQYF
TGCGCCAGCAGCGCTAGCGGGGCAGGTTCAGATACGCAGTATTTT
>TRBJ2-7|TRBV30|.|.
CAWSSGTYEQYF
TGTGCCTGGAGTTCAGGAACCTACGAGCAGTACTTC
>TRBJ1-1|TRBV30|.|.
CAWNFGAGAYTEAFF
TGTGCCTGGAATTTTGGGGCAGGCGCGTACACTGAAGCTTTCTTT
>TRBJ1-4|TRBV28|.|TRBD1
CASNRQGVDEKLFF
TGTGCCAGCAACAGACAGGGGGTGGACGAAAAACTGTTTTTT
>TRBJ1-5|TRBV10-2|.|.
CASRGGRSNQPQHF
TGCGCCAGCAGAGGGGGACGGAGCAATCAGCCCCAGCATTTT
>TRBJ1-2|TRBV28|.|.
CASWQDSYGYTF
TGTGCCAGCTGGCAGGACTCTTATGGCTACACCTTC
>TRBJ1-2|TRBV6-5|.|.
CASRGTGYNYGYTF
TGTGCCAGCAGGGGAACAGGTTATAACTATGGCTACACCTTC
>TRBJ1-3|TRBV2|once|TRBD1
CASRDRGDTIYF
TGTGCCAGCAGGGACAGGGGAGACACCATATATTTT
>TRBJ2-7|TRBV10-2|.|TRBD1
CASSESGQVYEQYF
TGCGCCAGCAGTGAGTCCGGACAGGTGTACGAGCAGTACTTC
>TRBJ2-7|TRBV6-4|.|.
CASRTDSWVLYEQYF
TGTGCCAGCAGAACCGACAGTTGGGTGCTCTACGAGCAGTACTTC
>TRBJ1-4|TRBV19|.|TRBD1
CATASADRRMYTNEKLFF
TGTGCCACCGCATCTGCGGACAGGAGAATGTATACTAATGAAAAACTGTTTTTT
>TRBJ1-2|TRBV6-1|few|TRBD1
CASSEPTGGLIYGYTF
TGTGCCAGCAGTGAACCGACAGGGGGTTTAATCTATGGCTACACCTTC
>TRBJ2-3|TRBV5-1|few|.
CASSLNPGPTDTQYF
TGCGCCAGCAGCTTGAATCCAGGCCCCACAGATACGCAGTATTTT
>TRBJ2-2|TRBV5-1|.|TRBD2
CATSWTSGSPGELFF
TGCGCCACCTCTTGGACTAGCGGGAGTCCCGGGGAGCTGTTTTTT
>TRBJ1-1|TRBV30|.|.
CAWSQGWGTEAFF
TGTGCCTGGAGTCAGGGGTGGGGCACTGAAGCTTTCTTT
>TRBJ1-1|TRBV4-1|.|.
CASRGPLKNTEAFF
TGCGCCAGCAGGGGGCCATTAAAGAACACTGAAGCTTTCTTT
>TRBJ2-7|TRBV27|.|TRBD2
CASSLRGTAYEQYF
TGTGCCAGCAGTTTGCGGGGGACCGCCTACGAGCAGTACTTC
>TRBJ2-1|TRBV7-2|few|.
CASSRDSTSYNEQFF
TGTGCCAGCAGCCGTGACAGTACGTCCTACAATGAGCAGTTCTTC
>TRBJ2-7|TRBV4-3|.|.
CASSPRVYPVQMYF
TGCGCCAGCAGCCCGCGGGTGTACCCAGTACAAATGTACTTC
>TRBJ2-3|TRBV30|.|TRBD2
CAWSGSGTSADTQYF
TGTGCCTGGAGCGGTAGTGGGACTAGCGCCGATACGCAGTATTTT